The present T cell receptor beta chain was sequenced within a study of blood T cell repertoires in COVID-19. On the study more broadly: From the United States, Italy and Spain came samples of acute and convalescent COVID-19. Sources were T cells, B-cell-depleted T cells, or PBMCs; the material itself was cDNA or gDNA.

How the authors handled the data: It was from reference gene primer amplification that nucleated cell counts were estimated. Libraries were prepared by immunoSEQ multiplex PCR; TCRdb keeps only in-frame clonotypes and omits some of them. That table is the source of V, J and clone size, and D and trimming were worked out from the DNA. The sample gives about 130,000 clones, around 83% of which show up once; around 9.8% is in the top ten. This CDR3 contains 15 residues. Germline CDR1 reads MNHEY; CDR2 reads SVGAGI. V lost 7 bases and J lost 2, with 16 bases in between. This clone occurred a few times. This TCR came from a man in his forties or fifties with active or convalescent COVID-19. The chain has TRBV6-5 and TRBJ2-3; D might be TRBD2 (6 bases). The source material was peripheral blood. DNA of the CDR3: TGTGCCAGCACTCGGCTAGCGACTTCCACAGATACGCAGTATTTT. Residues: CASTRLATSTDTQYF.